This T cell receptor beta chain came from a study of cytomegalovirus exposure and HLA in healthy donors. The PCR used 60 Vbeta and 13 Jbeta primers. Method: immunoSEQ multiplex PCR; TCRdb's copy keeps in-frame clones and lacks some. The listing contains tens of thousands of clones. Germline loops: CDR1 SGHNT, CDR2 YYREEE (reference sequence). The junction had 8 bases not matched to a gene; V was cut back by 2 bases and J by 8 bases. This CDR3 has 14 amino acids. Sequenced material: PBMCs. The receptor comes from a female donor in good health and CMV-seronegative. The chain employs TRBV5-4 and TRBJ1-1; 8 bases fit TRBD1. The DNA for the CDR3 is TGTGCCAGCAGCTTAGGGCAGGGGGCGTCGGAAGCTTTCTTT. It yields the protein CASSLGQGASEAFF.